The clone carrying this TCR beta chain was picked up many times. These data come from a study of molecular identifiers for immune sequencing clone quantification. Per germline, CDR1 SGHNT and CDR2 YYREEE (reference sequence). There are 18 residues in the CDR3. V gave up 4 bases and J gave up 1 base; unmatched junction bases: 13. TCRdb used MiXCR to reprocess the PCR reads, holding one entry per CDR3 protein. The top ten clones hold roughly 0.85% of a sample with about 640,000 distinct CDR3 sequences, nearly 20% of them seen once. The chain uses TRBV5-4 and TRBJ2-3, with TRBD2 matching over 9 bases. The sequenced sample was naive CD8+ T cells from blood, with Jurkat cell RNA spiked in. As for subset: FACS-sorted CD8+CD4-CCR7+CD45RA+ naive T cells. The sequence was collected from a human donor in good health. Some libraries in this study had Jurkat cell RNA spiked in. CDR3 residues: CASSSLAGANVRTDTQYF. The CDR3 nucleotides read TGTGCCAGCAGCAGCTTAGCGGGGGCCAATGTTCGCACAGATACGCAGTATTTT.